This entry describes one TCR beta chain. The antigen is unknown. All donors provided no fewer than one pre-ART and no fewer than two post-ART PBMC samples. Version v3.0 of the immunoSEQ assay was performed at survey level. The repertoire was sequenced with immunoSEQ multiplex PCR; TCRdb's copy has only in-frame clones and lacks some. The table records under 50,000 clones, about 86% of them present only once. The data belong to a study of long-term antiretroviral therapy in people with HIV. Study-wide results and caveats: On ART adherence, viral resistance or therapy changes, no data were available. Against controls, HIV repertoires showed narrower ranges of CDR3 length. The blood, collected between about 2003 and 2017, was possibly taken under older ART regimens.

V lost 0 bases to trimming and J lost 9 bases, with 10 bases between them. In germline, CDR1 is SGHRS, CDR2 YFSETQ. The CDR3 is made up of 13 amino acids. Source: unsorted PBMCs, taken 1.2 years after starting antiretroviral therapy. This TCR derives from a woman in her forties or fifties with HIV. This chain joins TRBV5-1 and TRBJ1-5; the D is unclear. CDR3 bases: TGCGCCAGCAGCTTGGACAGTCGGTGGCCCCAGCATTTT. Translated: CASSLDSRWPQHF.